Listed here is a single TCR beta chain. The data were produced by immunoSEQ multiplex PCR, yet TCRdb's version contains in-frame clones alone and is incomplete. The table records roughly 150,000 clones, 79% of them present only once. This sample was taken from a study of blood T cell repertoires in COVID-19. This CDR3 has 17 residues. Germline lookup yields CDR1 MDHEN and CDR2 SYDVKM. Trimming pared 7 bases from V and 1 base from J, leaving 19 bases between. Sequenced input: peripheral blood. V is TRBV28 and J is TRBJ2-2; a possible D gene is TRBD1 (6 bases). The sequence was collected from a woman aged 55-70 years with COVID-19, enrolled during active disease. The CDR3 DNA is TGTGCCAGCATCCCGCGGGCTGGGGGCCAGAACACCGGGGAGCTGTTTTTT. Its protein product is CASIPRAGGQNTGELFF.